A selection of T cell receptor beta chains follows, all from one sample in a study of T-cell memory formation after mild COVID-19. TCRdb analysed the 5' RACE reads with MiXCR anew, one entry per CDR3 protein. The sample lists 540,000 or so distinct CDR3 sequences, about a fifth occurring once. Sequenced input: PBMCs or a T cell subset sorted from them (not recorded which). The origin of the receptors is an adult woman who had mild COVID-19 (a few samples of this study predate the infection). Cell type and time point are not known. CDR3s include the opening cysteine and the closing phenylalanine or tryptophan. D genes are given only for firm matches.

j_call v_call d_call cdr3_aa
TRBJ2-3 TRBV9 NA CASSANLGRIDDTQYF
TRBJ2-5 TRBV29-1 NA CSVEDQAAQETQYF
TRBJ2-2 TRBV12-3/TRBV12-4 TRBD1 CASTLTGDTGELFF
TRBJ1-3 TRBV4-2 NA CASSGSVTTGNTIYF
TRBJ2-7 TRBV7-6 TRBD2 CASSLLAGGVSYEQYF
TRBJ1-1 TRBV5-1 TRBD1 CASSLAGDDRVNTEAFF
TRBJ2-1 TRBV6-6 TRBD2 CASSYLTSGGSYNEQFF
TRBJ1-2 TRBV6-5 TRBD1 CASSYSWQGDYGYTF
TRBJ2-4 TRBV19 NA CASSIRETYVKNIQYF
TRBJ2-1 TRBV12-3/TRBV12-4 NA CASGTPGQYYNEQFF
TRBJ1-1 TRBV5-1 NA CASTPGHVAEAFF
TRBJ2-5 TRBV18 NA CASSRQTGQETQYF
TRBJ2-1 TRBV18 TRBD2 CASSPGVAGGPSYNEQFF
TRBJ2-1 TRBV7-2 TRBD2 CASSSPGGRGLAGGSPRSYNEQFF
TRBJ1-2 TRBV29-1 NA CSVGAARNYGYTF
TRBJ1-3 TRBV21-1 NA CASSRALGVLTGNTIYF
TRBJ2-3 TRBV5-6 TRBD1 CASSRQGQVTDTQYF
TRBJ2-1 TRBV13 TRBD2 CASSFRASGRSSYNEQFF